This T cell receptor (beta chain) was documented in a study of molecular identifiers for immune sequencing clone quantification (dated by TCRdb to the late 2010s). Background for the entire study: For a replicate experiment, RNA from roughly 21,000 or 96,000 naive CD8 T cells was divided into five aliquots, of which four were sequenced. The study was a methods study using CD8 T cells to benchmark molecular-identifier clustering-based TCR repertoire sequencing (MIDCIRS) and TCR RNA copy counting. Summary of the overall study and its limitations: Spiked-in Jurkat TCR RNA equivalent to a single cell was reported to be detectable even among fewer than 1.2 million naive CD8 T cells. Modeling estimated around 3 recovered TCR RNA copies per cell, compared with about ten by digital PCR, which implies about 30% capture efficiency. When barcode sub-clustering was omitted, TCR diversity was inflated by chimeric consensus sequences, with chimeras reaching as high as 47%. Naive libraries contained spiked-in Jurkat TCR RNA (around eleven copies' worth), which is not part of the donor repertoire. Identical TCR molecules sharing a barcode could cause highly expanded clone sizes to be underestimated. In CMV-specific effector cells, over 98% of molecules were held by clones above 20 RNA copies, whereas under 1% of molecules were held by such clones in naive cells.

The library was made by PCR. Instrument on record: Illumina HiSeq 4000. Bulk TCR libraries were prepared as previously described, using TCR primers listed in Table S5. The Qiagen AllPrep DNA/RNA kit was used to purify total RNA. Before analysis, reads from multiple sequencing runs of one library were combined. The published analysis was carried out like this. Reads were retained only if an exact TCR constant sequence was present, and the retained reads were trimmed to 150 nt and grouped according to their 12-nt molecular barcodes. Reads inside each barcode group were sub-clustered using a 15% Levenshtein threshold, and a quality-weighted consensus sequence was constructed for each RNA molecule. Non-functional sequences were excluded, and lower-count sequences lying one edit away from another sequence were also excluded. Based on a fit of two negative binomial distributions, barcode sub-clusters having less than 20% of the maximum read count were discarded. TCRdb reran the public reads through fastp at Q25 and MiXCR, keeping productive beta chains. Rows are combined by CDR3 protein, so each entry shows the most common genes and DNA. The V and J calls and clone size are TCRdb's, not the authors'. The sample table lists under 600,000 distinct CDR3 sequences, about a fifth of them with a count of one. Clones ranked in the top ten supply approximately 0.8% of the sample.

Ten or more counts support this clonotype. The clone's antigen remains unknown. There are no base qualities to consult, and no much larger clone falls within one base. At the junction V is shortened by 0 bases and J by 4 bases; bases outside the gene matches: 13. CDR1 and CDR2, per the germline V gene, are LGHNA and YSLEER. The CDR3 runs 18 amino acids, cysteine and phenylalanine included. CDR3 DNA only is kept here, 54 bases in frame from base 1. Libraries of naive CD8 T cells were built from anywhere between about 19,000 and 1,000,000 sorted cells, with 10%, 30% or 50% of the purified RNA used. On a BD FACSAria II, naive CD8 T cells were FACS-sorted as CD8+CD4-CCR7+CD45RA+ and collected into RLT Plus buffer. To test detection sensitivity, Jurkat RNA equivalent to nine to ten TCR copies was spiked into samples of roughly 17,000-1,000,000 naive CD8 T cells. Enrichment of CD8 T cells was done with RosetteSep CD8+ T Cell Enrichment Cocktail plus Ficoll-Paque, and ACK red cell lysis came afterward.

The chain is made from TRBV4-3 and TRBJ1-1, and 8 junction bases match TRBD1. The sequencing input was naive CD8+ T cells from blood, with Jurkat cell RNA spiked in. The cell subset or site label, as the study defines it: FACS-sorted CD8+CD4-CCR7+CD45RA+ naive T cells. This sequence originates from a human donor in good health. Some libraries in this study had Jurkat cell RNA spiked in. The DNA sequence is TGCGCCAGCAGCCAAGAAGGGGGTGGGGTGGGACAGGCCACTGAAGCTTTCTTT. Its coded protein is CASSQEGGGVGQATEAFF.